Listed here are 20 T cell receptor beta chains from one sample, sequenced in a study of early T cells in non-severe SARS-CoV-2 infection (dated by TCRdb to the early 2020s). Libraries were prepared through 5' RACE. Sequencing was performed on a NextSeq 500. TCRdb trimmed the raw reads at Q25, called clones with MiXCR and kept productive beta chains. Rows merge per CDR3 protein into single entries with the most common DNA and genes. Here the sample has 50,000 to 65,000 distinct CDR3 sequences; about 8.9% occur a single time. The ten largest clones take up roughly 18% of the sample. Input material: whole blood. These receptors came from an adult who was a healthcare worker with PCR-confirmed SARS-CoV-2 infection or an uninfected control (not recorded which).

This clonotype was counted a few times. The V call is TRBV29-1, the J call TRBJ2-5; the D gene is possibly TRBD1 (7 bases). V lost 4 bases and J lost 5, with 14 bases in between. The germline gives CDR1 SQVTM, CDR2 ANQGSEA. This CDR3 region has 13 residues. CDR3 amino acids: CSVGQGLGETQYF. For the CDR3, the DNA is TGCAGCGTTGGACAGGGACTGGGGGAGACCCAGTACTTC.

This clonotype appeared many times. V and J are TRBV12-3 or TRBV12-4 and TRBJ2-3, with 10 bases lining up with TRBD2. V was clipped by 3 bases and J by 6 bases; unmatched bases: 18. The CDR3 extends over 19 amino acids. For the CDR3, the DNA is TGTGCCAGCAGTTTCTGGGCCCTAGCGGGAGCTGACACGGCGGATACGCAGTATTTT. Translating gives CASSFWALAGADTADTQYF.

On this clonotype: This may be a read error: a much more frequent sequence differs by one nucleotide. V gene TRBV5-5 combines with J gene TRBJ1-1, with no clear D. CDR3 size: 16 residues. The V end lost 0 bases, the J end lost 0 bases, and 12 bases lay between the germline ends. The V gene's germline CDR1 is SGHKS and CDR2 YYEKEE (reference sequence). The chain's CDR3 is CASSLGGRQVNTEAFF. The DNA of the CDR3 is TGTGCCAGCAGCTTGGGAGGGCGGCAGGTGAACACTGAAGCTTTCTTT. The full variable domain, with the rest looked up from reference TRBV5-5 and TRBJ1-1, is DAGVTQSPTHLIKTRGQQVTLRCSPISGHKSVSWYQQVLGQGPQFIFQYYEKEERGRGNFPDRFSARQFPNYSSELNVNALLLGDSALYLCASSLGGRQVNTEAFFGQGTRLTVV.

This clonotype was counted at least ten times. CDR3 sequence: CASSPPRQGGYNEQFF. As DNA, the CDR3 is TGTGCCAGCAGCCCTCCCCGACAGGGGGGCTACAATGAGCAGTTCTTC. The chain employs TRBV5-4 and TRBJ2-1; 9 bases agree with TRBD1. From germline, CDR1 is SGHNT and CDR2 YYREEE (reference sequence). After removal of 4 bases from V and 3 bases from J, the junction contained 8 bases not matched to a gene. The CDR3 has 16 residues.

The rearrangement links TRBV28 to TRBJ1-4, with 7 bases lining up with TRBD1. Germline V gives CDR1 MDHEN, CDR2 SYDVKM. V shed 5 bases and J 8 bases; nucleotides not matched to a gene: 14. The CDR3 runs 16 residues. The CDR3 sequence: CASSPTPGQMGEKLFF. DNA for the CDR3: TGTGCCAGCAGTCCCACCCCGGGACAGATGGGGGAAAAACTGTTTTTT. The entire variable domain, with the rest obtained from reference TRBV28 and TRBJ1-4, is as follows: DVKVTQSSRYLVKRTGEKVFLECVQDMDHENMFWYRQDPGLGLRLIYFSYDVKMKEKGDIPEGYSVSREKKERFSLILESASTNQTSMYLCASSPTPGQMGEKLFFGSGTQLSVL.

Many counts were recorded for this clonotype. The chain uses TRBV28 and TRBJ2-2; D might be TRBD1 (6 bases). CDR1 MDHEN and CDR2 SYDVKM come from the germline V gene. The length of the CDR3 is 15 residues. V was clipped by 5 bases and J by 4 bases, with 14 bases between them. The CDR3 DNA reads TGTGCCAGCAGTCGAGGGGGTACGGGCACCGGGGAGCTGTTTTTT. This sequence encodes CASSRGGTGTGELFF.

The genes are TRBV7-2 and TRBJ2-7; no reliable D call. The CDR3 is 15 residues long. Germline-derived CDR1 and CDR2 are SGHTA and FQGNSA. The V gene lost 3 bases and the J gene lost 2 bases, with 14 bases spanning the gap. In DNA, the CDR3 is TGTGCCAGCAGCTTCGACACTACACCGACCTACGAGCAGTACTTC. Its protein is CASSFDTTPTYEQYF.

A few counts support this clonotype. The chain couples TRBV12-3 or TRBV12-4 to TRBJ2-1; 7 bases line up with TRBD2. This CDR3 is built from 17 residues. V was pared by 3 bases and J by 5 bases, with 13 bases of the junction left unmatched. This CDR3 reads CASSLVAGEGVHNEQFF. CDR3 coding DNA: TGTGCCAGCAGTTTGGTGGCGGGAGAGGGAGTACACAATGAGCAGTTCTTC.

The CDR3 reads CASSLGGAWNTIYF. The CDR3 bases are TGTGCCAGCAGCTTAGGGGGAGCTTGGAACACCATATATTTT. The chain employs TRBV7-8 and TRBJ1-3; unclear D gene. V dropped 1 base and J dropped 7 bases, with 11 bases sitting between them. The CDR3 has 14 amino acids. Germline CDR1 SGHVS, CDR2 FQNEAQ.

This chain uses TRBV5-1 with TRBJ2-1; 8 nucleotides align to TRBD1. V shed 0 bases, J shed 7 bases, and the junction held 6 bases outside the gene matches. The CDR3 extends over 15 amino acids. Looked up from germline, CDR1 is SGHRS and CDR2 is YFSETQ. The CDR3 region is CASSLGQGFFNEQFF. The CDR3 DNA reads TGCGCCAGCAGCTTGGGACAGGGGTTTTTTAATGAGCAGTTCTTC.

The chain has TRBV7-2 and TRBJ2-1; D is undetermined. The V end lost 5 bases, the J end lost 2 bases, and 7 bases lay between the germline ends. The V gene's germline CDR1 is SGHTA and CDR2 FQGNSA. This CDR3 contains 13 residues. CDR3 in DNA: TGTGCCAGCAGCAAAGTAACCTACAATGAGCAGTTCTTC. It yields the protein CASSKVTYNEQFF. The full variable domain, completed using reference TRBV7-2 and TRBJ2-1, is GAGVSQSPSNKVTEKGKDVELRCDPISGHTALYWYRQSLGQGLEFLIYFQGNSAPDKSGLPSDRFSAERTGGSVSTLTIQRTQQEDSAVYLCASSKVTYNEQFFGPGTRLTVL.

The V gene is TRBV9, the J gene TRBJ2-1; 13 positions match TRBD2. The V gene's germline CDR1 is SGDLS and CDR2 YYNGEE. V lost 4 bases, J lost 8 bases, and 9 bases stayed unmatched. This CDR3 has 16 amino acids. CDR3 residues: CASSLRTSGRVYEQFF. DNA for the CDR3: TGTGCCAGCAGCTTGCGGACTAGCGGGAGAGTTTATGAGCAGTTCTTC.

V is TRBV29-1 and J is TRBJ2-7; unclear D gene. CDR3 length: 12 residues. Germline V gene data show CDR1 as SQVTM and CDR2 as ANQGSEA. The germline V and J ends were trimmed by 2 bases and 0 bases, with 5 bases remaining between them. Written as DNA, the CDR3 is TGCAGCGTTGAATACAACTCCTACGAGCAGTACTTC. Encoded protein: CSVEYNSYEQYF.

This clonotype showed up many times. This chain connects TRBV6-6 to TRBJ2-3; D may be TRBD2 (5 bases). V lost 5 bases and J 0 bases, leaving 15 bases between the germline ends. The CDR3 totals 16 residues. The germline V gene has CDR1 MNHNY and CDR2 SVGAGI (reference sequence). CDR3 loop: CASSTRGQASTDTQYF. The CDR3 DNA sequence: TGTGCCAGCAGTACCCGAGGGCAGGCAAGCACAGATACGCAGTATTTT.

V usage is TRBV19 and J usage is TRBJ2-1; possibly TRBD2 for D (5 bases). V was trimmed by 4 bases and J by 12 bases, leaving 22 bases between them. The length of the CDR3 is 15 residues. The V gene's germline CDR1 is LNHDA and CDR2 SQIVND (reference sequence). The CDR3 loop reads CASSTRRDYNEGQFF. CDR3 nucleotide sequence: TGTGCCAGTAGTACCAGGAGAGACTACAATGAAGGGCAGTTCTTC.

This clonotype has just a few counts. V is TRBV3-1 and J is TRBJ2-7; no clear D. The CDR3 length is 14 residues. Germline V gene lookup returns CDR1 LGHDT and CDR2 YNNKEL (reference sequence). The ends were cut back, 1 base at V and 3 bases at J, with 10 bases in the middle. The CDR3 loop reads CASSQGLRSYEQYF. The CDR3 nucleotides are TGTGCCAGCAGCCAAGGCCTTCGGAGCTACGAGCAGTACTTC.

This clonotype was counted only a few times. The chain carries TRBV12-3 or TRBV12-4 and TRBJ2-3; D might be TRBD2 (6 bases). The V end lost 3 bases, the J end lost 5 bases, and 9 bases lay between the germline ends. This CDR3 has 13 residues. The CDR3 sequence is CASSFGTGDTQYF. The CDR3 coding sequence is TGTGCCAGCAGTTTCGGGACTGGAGATACGCAGTATTTT.

The chain couples TRBV3-1 to TRBJ2-5; D is ambiguous. V gave up 0 bases and J gave up 5 bases, with 4 bases separating them. The germline V gene encodes CDR1 LGHDT and CDR2 YNNKEL (reference sequence). The CDR3 has 12 residues. For the CDR3, the DNA is TGTGCCAGCAGCCAAGATTTGGAGACCCAGTACTTC. As protein: CASSQDLETQYF.

This clonotype was seen only a few times. The rearrangement uses TRBV12-3 or TRBV12-4 and TRBJ2-7, with TRBD2 identical over 9 bases. The CDR3 contains 16 residues. V trimming: 4 bases; J trimming: 4 bases; junction bases outside the gene matches: 11. The CDR3 loop is CASSSVAGVVAYEQYF. The CDR3 DNA reads as TGTGCCAGCAGTTCCGTAGCGGGAGTGGTAGCGTACGAGCAGTACTTC.

This clonotype was counted only a few times. The chain uses TRBV12-3 or TRBV12-4 and TRBJ1-5; D ambiguous. The ends were cut back, 3 bases at V and 6 bases at J, with 6 bases in the middle. This CDR3 spans 12 amino acids. CDR3: CASSFGSQPQHF. CDR3 sequence (DNA): TGTGCCAGCAGTTTCGGGAGTCAGCCCCAGCATTTT.